Listed below are T cell receptor beta chains from one sample, sequenced in a study of blood T cell repertoires in COVID-19. Clones were read by immunoSEQ multiplex PCR, and TCRdb kept only the in-frame ones, dropping some. Of some 100,000 clones in the sample, about 85% are singletons; the top ten hold 4.4%. The specimen was peripheral blood. The receptors here all came from a man between 60 and 70 years old with acute or convalescent COVID-19. CDR3s include the opening cysteine and the closing phenylalanine or tryptophan. The order of the fields is V gene, CDR3 length, J gene, clone size, D gene, CDR3 protein, CDR3 DNA. The D gene is left open where the match is weak. Clone size is stated in some rows and not others, as once, few, many or a class when expanded.

V: TRBV5-1; length: 16; J: TRBJ2-1; size: NA; D: NA; CDR3: CASSLAGGFSYNEQFF; DNA: TGCGCCAGCAGCTTGGCTGGCGGGTTTTCCTACAATGAGCAGTTCTTC
V: TRBV29-1; length: 14; J: TRBJ2-7; size: NA; D: NA; CDR3: CSGPAPDGNYEQYF; DNA: TGCAGCGGTCCGGCTCCGGACGGGAACTACGAGCAGTACTTC
V: TRBV29-1; length: 13; J: TRBJ2-1; size: NA; D: NA; CDR3: CSVDRHTYNEQFF; DNA: TGCAGCGTTGACCGACATACCTACAATGAGCAGTTCTTC
V: TRBV30; length: 14; J: TRBJ2-7; size: NA; D: TRBD1; CDR3: CAWSARQGGYEQYF; DNA: TGTGCCTGGAGTGCTAGACAGGGGGGCTACGAGCAGTACTTC
V: TRBV28; length: 13; J: TRBJ1-1; size: NA; D: NA; CDR3: CASSLSTGTHAFF; DNA: TGTGCCAGCAGTTTATCTACAGGGACGCATGCTTTCTTT
V: TRBV16; length: 15; J: TRBJ1-1; size: few; D: TRBD1; CDR3: CASSQPGQGASEAFF; DNA: TGTGCCAGCAGCCAGCCCGGACAGGGAGCCTCTGAAGCTTTCTTT
V: TRBV24-1; length: 15; J: TRBJ2-1; size: NA; D: NA; CDR3: CATSDLYGDYNEQFF; DNA: TGTGCCACCAGTGATTTATACGGGGATTACAATGAGCAGTTCTTC
V: TRBV20-1; length: 13; J: TRBJ1-3; size: NA; D: NA; CDR3: CSASFRGGGTIYF; DNA: TGCAGTGCTAGTTTCCGGGGGGGAGGCACCATATATTTT
V: TRBV29-1; length: 14; J: TRBJ1-1; size: NA; D: TRBD1; CDR3: CSVVRDREYAEAFF; DNA: TGCAGCGTGGTCCGGGACAGGGAATATGCTGAAGCTTTCTTT
V: TRBV10-3; length: 14; J: TRBJ2-6; size: once; D: TRBD2; CDR3: CAIRGGSGANVLTF; DNA: TGTGCCATCAGGGGGGGGTCTGGGGCCAACGTCCTGACTTTC
V: TRBV7-9; length: 13; J: TRBJ1-2; size: NA; D: NA; CDR3: CASSPGDNYGYTF; DNA: TGTGCCAGCAGCCCAGGGGACAACTATGGCTACACCTTC
V: TRBV27; length: 18; J: TRBJ1-6; size: NA; D: TRBD1; CDR3: CASSLSGTGGPYNSPLHF; DNA: TGTGCCAGCAGTTTATCTGGGACAGGGGGCCCCTATAATTCACCCCTCCACTTT
V: TRBV2; length: 13; J: TRBJ1-3; size: NA; D: NA; CDR3: CASNQGTGNTIYF; DNA: TGTGCCAGCAACCAGGGGACTGGAAACACCATATATTTT
V: TRBV27; length: 18; J: TRBJ2-1; size: NA; D: NA; CDR3: CASSLSGAWGGIYNEQFF; DNA: TGTGCCAGCAGTTTATCCGGCGCTTGGGGCGGCATCTACAATGAGCAGTTCTTC
V: TRBV18; length: 16; J: TRBJ2-5; size: NA; D: TRBD2; CDR3: CASSPLSGGAQETQYF; DNA: TGTGCCAGCTCACCCCTTAGCGGGGGCGCACAAGAGACCCAGTACTTC
V: TRBV4-3; length: 18; J: TRBJ2-7; size: NA; D: NA; CDR3: CASSQDLGPTGRTYEQYF; DNA: TGCGCCAGCAGCCAAGATCTCGGGCCGACAGGAAGAACCTACGAGCAGTACTTC
V: TRBV27; length: 14; J: TRBJ2-1; size: NA; D: TRBD1; CDR3: CASKVTGAYNEQFF; DNA: TGTGCCAGCAAGGTGACAGGGGCCTACAATGAGCAGTTCTTC
V: TRBV12-3/TRBV12-4; length: 13; J: TRBJ1-2; size: once; D: NA; CDR3: CASKQGRDDGYTF; DNA: TGTGCCAGCAAACAAGGTCGGGATGATGGCTACACCTTC
V: TRBV18; length: 12; J: TRBJ2-1; size: NA; D: TRBD1; CDR3: CASSQKGQEQFF; DNA: TGTGCCAGCTCACAAAAGGGACAGGAGCAGTTCTTC
V: TRBV2; length: 14; J: TRBJ2-7; size: NA; D: TRBD1; CDR3: CASRPDRALREQYF; DNA: TGTGCCAGCAGGCCCGACAGGGCCCTTCGGGAGCAGTACTTC
V: TRBV12-3/TRBV12-4; length: 13; J: TRBJ1-5; size: NA; D: NA; CDR3: CASSPGVYQPQHF; DNA: TGTGCCAGCAGCCCCGGGGTTTATCAGCCCCAGCATTTT
V: TRBV4-1; length: 16; J: TRBJ2-1; size: NA; D: TRBD2; CDR3: CASSQDSEREANEQFF; DNA: TGCGCCAGCAGCCAAGATAGCGAGCGGGAGGCCAATGAGCAGTTCTTC
V: TRBV6-5; length: 11; J: TRBJ1-1; size: NA; D: NA; CDR3: CASVRGTEAFF; DNA: TGTGCCAGCGTTAGGGGCACTGAAGCTTTCTTT
V: TRBV7-3; length: 14; J: TRBJ2-7; size: NA; D: NA; CDR3: CASSFTPGNYEQYF; DNA: TGTGCCAGCAGCTTCACACCAGGAAACTACGAGCAGTACTTC